The rows below give T cell receptor beta chains drawn from one sample of a study of blood T cell repertoires in COVID-19. TCRdb's table, derived via immunoSEQ multiplex PCR, lists solely in-frame clones and lacks some. The sample holds under 300,000 clones, roughly 90% seen once. The sample was PBMCs or T cells enriched from blood (not recorded which). These receptor sequences come from a woman between 45 and 60 years old who had recovered from COVID-19. CDR3s include the opening cysteine and the closing phenylalanine or tryptophan. Each record gives: CDR3 length, D gene, V gene, J gene, clone size, CDR3 protein, CDR3 DNA. The D gene is left open where the match is weak. Clone size is given for some rows only: seen once, a few or many times, or a class if the clone is expanded.

15	.	TRBV18	TRBJ1-2	.	CASSPPMEGFYGYTF	TGTGCCAGCTCACCACCGATGGAGGGATTCTATGGCTACACCTTC
13	TRBD2	TRBV11-2	TRBJ2-7	.	CASSLAGGKEQYF	TGTGCCAGCAGCTTGGCGGGAGGCAAAGAGCAGTACTTC
15	.	TRBV5-1	TRBJ2-1	.	CASSLGLAQYNEQFF	TGCGCCAGCAGCTTGGGGCTAGCGCAATACAATGAGCAGTTCTTC
18	TRBD1	TRBV27	TRBJ1-2	.	CASSLSLILGGQGDGYTF	TGTGCCAGCAGTTTATCTTTAATTCTCGGAGGACAGGGAGATGGCTACACCTTC
14	.	TRBV12-5	TRBJ2-2	.	CASGLFRGSGELFF	TGTGCTAGTGGTTTGTTTCGGGGGTCCGGGGAGCTGTTTTTT
15	.	TRBV7-2	TRBJ2-3	once	CASSLFGTGTDTQYF	TGTGCCAGCAGCCTATTTGGGACTGGAACAGATACGCAGTATTTT
16	.	TRBV9	TRBJ2-3	once	CASSGGSGTSTDTQYF	TGTGCCAGCAGCGGAGGAAGCGGGACAAGCACAGATACGCAGTATTTT
15	TRBD1	TRBV6-4	TRBJ2-7	once	CASTLGGTGSYEQYF	TGTGCCAGCACCCTGGGGGGGACAGGGTCCTACGAGCAGTACTTC
14	.	TRBV11-2	TRBJ1-5	.	CASSPERDNQPQHF	TGTGCCAGCAGCCCAGAGAGGGACAATCAGCCCCAGCATTTT
14	.	TRBV5-6	TRBJ1-3	few	CASSSAGSGNTIYF	TGTGCCAGCAGTTCCGCAGGCTCTGGAAACACCATATATTTT
15	TRBD1	TRBV18	TRBJ1-3	once	CASSPGQGSGNTIYF	TGTGCCAGCTCACCCGGACAGGGCTCTGGAAACACCATATATTTT
16	TRBD1	TRBV19	TRBJ2-7	.	CASSERAGQETYEQYF	TGTGCCAGTAGCGAAAGGGCGGGACAGGAGACCTACGAGCAGTACTTC
14	.	TRBV27	TRBJ2-1	.	CASSLGHILSEQFF	TGTGCCAGCAGTTTGGGACACATACTATCTGAGCAGTTCTTC
14	.	TRBV28	TRBJ1-2	.	CASSLEGISYGYTF	TGTGCCAGCAGTTTAGAGGGAATCAGCTATGGCTACACCTTC
16	TRBD1	TRBV5-1	TRBJ1-4	once	CASSKEGTGFREKLFF	TGCGCCAGCAGCAAGGAGGGGACAGGGTTTAGGGAAAAACTGTTTTTT
15	.	TRBV15	TRBJ1-2	.	CATSRDPRGGHGYTF	TGTGCCACCAGCAGAGATCCCCGCGGGGGTCATGGCTACACCTTC
14	TRBD1	TRBV5-1	TRBJ2-7	.	CASSLQGAPGEQYF	TGCGCCAGCAGCTTGCAGGGGGCCCCGGGGGAGCAGTACTTC
14	.	TRBV2	TRBJ2-1	.	CASIRGAQGNEQFF	TGTGCCAGCATCCGGGGGGCGCAGGGCAATGAGCAGTTCTTC
13	.	TRBV19	TRBJ1-2	.	CASKPRGKDGYTF	TGTGCCAGTAAACCCAGGGGTAAGGATGGCTACACCTTC
14	.	TRBV28	TRBJ2-7	.	CASTTGLTPYEQYF	TGTGCCAGCACGACCGGACTGACTCCCTACGAGCAGTACTTC
15	TRBD1	TRBV9	TRBJ1-2	few	CASSVAGGGDYGYTF	TGTGCCAGCAGCGTAGCGGGAGGGGGCGACTATGGCTACACCTTC
16	TRBD2	TRBV18	TRBJ2-1	.	CASSPATSAWLVEQFF	TGTGCCAGCTCACCGGCTACTAGCGCCTGGCTTGTCGAGCAGTTCTTC
15	TRBD1	TRBV28	TRBJ1-2	.	CASSLRDRGYYGYTF	TGTGCCAGCAGTTTAAGGGACAGGGGATACTATGGCTACACCTTC
16	TRBD1	TRBV7-2	TRBJ2-3	.	CASSLGADRVADTQYF	TGTGCCAGCAGCTTAGGGGCTGACAGGGTGGCAGATACGCAGTATTTT
15	TRBD1	TRBV6-2/TRBV6-3	TRBJ2-7	.	CASSIARDSSYEQYF	TGTGCCAGCAGTATAGCCCGGGACAGCTCCTACGAGCAGTACTTC
15	TRBD1	TRBV28	TRBJ2-7	once	CASRTRDSDFYEQYF	TGTGCCAGCAGGACCCGGGACAGCGATTTCTACGAGCAGTACTTC
17	TRBD1	TRBV18	TRBJ1-3	.	CASSSTPTGGSGNTIYF	TGTGCCAGCTCATCCACCCCGACAGGGGGCTCGGGAAACACCATATATTTT
15	.	TRBV15	TRBJ2-7	.	CATSRVGGAQHEQYF	TGTGCCACCAGCAGAGTCGGGGGAGCGCAGCACGAGCAGTACTTC
15	.	TRBV28	TRBJ1-5	.	CASSLLERWGPPQHF	TGTGCCAGCAGTTTACTAGAAAGGTGGGGGCCACCCCAGCATTTT
16	.	TRBV6-5	TRBJ1-3	.	CASSYSGQGGRNTIYF	TGTGCCAGCAGTTACTCCGGGCAGGGTGGGAGAAACACCATATATTTT
13	TRBD2	TRBV2	TRBJ2-3	once	CARGAGKGDTQYF	TGTGCCAGGGGAGCGGGAAAGGGAGATACGCAGTATTTT
15	TRBD1	TRBV28	TRBJ1-5	.	CASSVTGGPHQPQHF	TGTGCCAGCAGCGTGACAGGGGGCCCCCATCAGCCCCAGCATTTT
13	.	TRBV19	TRBJ2-7	.	CASTGNIPYEQYF	TGTGCCAGTACGGGAAATATCCCCTACGAGCAGTACTTC
14	TRBD2	TRBV2	TRBJ2-3	.	CASKGTSGTDTQYF	TGTGCCAGCAAAGGGACTAGCGGGACAGATACGCAGTATTTT
16	.	TRBV14	TRBJ1-3	.	CASSQGLLSSGNTIYF	TGTGCCAGCAGCCAAGGACTTTTGAGCTCTGGAAACACCATATATTTT
14	.	TRBV15	TRBJ2-7	.	CATSRVGKSYEQYF	TGTGCCACCAGCAGAGTTGGCAAATCCTACGAGCAGTACTTC
15	.	TRBV5-1	TRBJ1-1	.	CASSNGRGTNTEAFF	TGCGCCAGCAGTAACGGGCGGGGAACCAACACTGAAGCTTTCTTT